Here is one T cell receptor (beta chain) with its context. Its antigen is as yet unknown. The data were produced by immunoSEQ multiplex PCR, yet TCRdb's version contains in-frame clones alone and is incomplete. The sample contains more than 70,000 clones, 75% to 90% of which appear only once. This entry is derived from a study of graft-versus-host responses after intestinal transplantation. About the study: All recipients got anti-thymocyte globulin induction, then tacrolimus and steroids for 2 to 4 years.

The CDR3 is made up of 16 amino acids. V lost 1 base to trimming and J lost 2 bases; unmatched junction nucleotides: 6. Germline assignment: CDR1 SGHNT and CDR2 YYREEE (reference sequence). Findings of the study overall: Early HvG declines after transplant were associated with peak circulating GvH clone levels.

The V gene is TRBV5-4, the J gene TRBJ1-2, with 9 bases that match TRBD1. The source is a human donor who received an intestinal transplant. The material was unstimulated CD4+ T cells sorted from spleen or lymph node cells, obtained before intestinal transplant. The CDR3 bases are TGTGCCAGCAGCTTGAACGGACAGGGGACGAACTATGGCTACACCTTC. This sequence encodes CASSLNGQGTNYGYTF.